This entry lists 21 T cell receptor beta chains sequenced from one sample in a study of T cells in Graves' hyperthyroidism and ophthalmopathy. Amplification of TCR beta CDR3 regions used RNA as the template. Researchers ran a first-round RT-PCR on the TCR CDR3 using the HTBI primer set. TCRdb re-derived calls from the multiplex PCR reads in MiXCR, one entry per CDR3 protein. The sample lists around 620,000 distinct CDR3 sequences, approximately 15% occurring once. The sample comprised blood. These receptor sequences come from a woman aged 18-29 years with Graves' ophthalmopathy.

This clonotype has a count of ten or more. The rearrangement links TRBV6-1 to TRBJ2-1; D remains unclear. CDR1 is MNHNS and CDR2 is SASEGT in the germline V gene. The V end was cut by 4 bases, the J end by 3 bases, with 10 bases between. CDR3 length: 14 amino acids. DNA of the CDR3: TGTGCCAGCAGTGTAGAACCCCACTACAATGAGCAGTTCTTC. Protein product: CASSVEPHYNEQFF.

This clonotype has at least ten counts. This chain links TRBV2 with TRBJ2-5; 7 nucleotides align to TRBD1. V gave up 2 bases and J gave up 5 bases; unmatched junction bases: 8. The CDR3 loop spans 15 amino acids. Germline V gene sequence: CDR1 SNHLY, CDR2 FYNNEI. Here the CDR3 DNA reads TGTGCCAGCAGTGAAAAGGGACAGTCGGCGGAGACCCAGTACTTC. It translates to CASSEKGQSAETQYF.

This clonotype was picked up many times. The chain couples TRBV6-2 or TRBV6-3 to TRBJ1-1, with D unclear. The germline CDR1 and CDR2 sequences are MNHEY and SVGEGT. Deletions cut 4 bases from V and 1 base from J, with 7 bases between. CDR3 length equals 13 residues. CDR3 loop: CASSSPGNTEAFF. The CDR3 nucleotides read TGTGCCAGCAGTTCCCCCGGGAACACTGAAGCTTTCTTT.

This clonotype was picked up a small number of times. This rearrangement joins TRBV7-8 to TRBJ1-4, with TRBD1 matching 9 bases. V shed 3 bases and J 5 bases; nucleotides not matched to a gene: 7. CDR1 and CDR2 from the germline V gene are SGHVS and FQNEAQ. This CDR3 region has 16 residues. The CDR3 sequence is CASSFSTGGANEKLFF. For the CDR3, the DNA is TGTGCCAGCAGCTTTTCAACAGGGGGCGCGAATGAAAAACTGTTTTTT.

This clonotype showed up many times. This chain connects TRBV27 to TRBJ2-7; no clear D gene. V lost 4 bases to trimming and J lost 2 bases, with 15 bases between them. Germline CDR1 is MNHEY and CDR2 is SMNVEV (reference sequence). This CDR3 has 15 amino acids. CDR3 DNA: TGTGCCAGCAGTTCCCACTTGAGAGGAGCCTACGAGCAGTACTTC. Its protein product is CASSSHLRGAYEQYF.

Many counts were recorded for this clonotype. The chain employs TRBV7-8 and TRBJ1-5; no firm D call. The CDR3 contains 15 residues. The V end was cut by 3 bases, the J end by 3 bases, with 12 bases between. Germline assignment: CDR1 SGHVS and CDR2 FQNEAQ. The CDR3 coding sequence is TGTGCCAGCAGCTTTCCATCGGGCTTCAATCAGCCCCAGCATTTT. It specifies CASSFPSGFNQPQHF.

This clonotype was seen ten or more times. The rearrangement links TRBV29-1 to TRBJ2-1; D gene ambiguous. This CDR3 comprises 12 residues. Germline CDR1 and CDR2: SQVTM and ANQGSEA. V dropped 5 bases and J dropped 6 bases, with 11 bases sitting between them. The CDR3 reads CSVPLWGNEQFF. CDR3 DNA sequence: TGCAGCGTTCCCCTTTGGGGCAATGAGCAGTTCTTC.

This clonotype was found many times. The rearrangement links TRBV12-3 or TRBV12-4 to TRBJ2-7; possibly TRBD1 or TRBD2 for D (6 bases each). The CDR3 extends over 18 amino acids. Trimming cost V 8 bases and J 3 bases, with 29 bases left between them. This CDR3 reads CASLFPLRGLGPHYEQYF. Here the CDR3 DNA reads TGTGCCAGCCTCTTTCCCCTCCGGGGGCTCGGTCCCCACTACGAGCAGTACTTC.

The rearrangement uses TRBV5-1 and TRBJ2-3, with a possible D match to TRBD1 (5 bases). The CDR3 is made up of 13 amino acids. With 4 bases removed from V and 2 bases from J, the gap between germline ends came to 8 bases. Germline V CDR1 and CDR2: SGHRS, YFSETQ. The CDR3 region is CASSVGHTDTQYF. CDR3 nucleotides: TGCGCCAGCAGCGTCGGACACACAGATACGCAGTATTTT.

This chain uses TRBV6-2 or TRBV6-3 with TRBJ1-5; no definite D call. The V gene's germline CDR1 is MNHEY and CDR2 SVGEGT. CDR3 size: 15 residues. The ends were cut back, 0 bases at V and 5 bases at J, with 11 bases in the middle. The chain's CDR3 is CASSYSWRADQPQHF. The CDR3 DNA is TGTGCCAGCAGTTACTCGTGGAGGGCAGATCAGCCCCAGCATTTT.

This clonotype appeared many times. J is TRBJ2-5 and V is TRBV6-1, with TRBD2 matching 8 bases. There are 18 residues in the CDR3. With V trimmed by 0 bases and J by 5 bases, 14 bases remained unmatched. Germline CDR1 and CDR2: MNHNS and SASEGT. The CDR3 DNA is TGTGCCAGCAGTGAAGCGACGGGAGGGGCGGTTATCGGGGAGACCCAGTACTTC. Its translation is CASSEATGGAVIGETQYF.

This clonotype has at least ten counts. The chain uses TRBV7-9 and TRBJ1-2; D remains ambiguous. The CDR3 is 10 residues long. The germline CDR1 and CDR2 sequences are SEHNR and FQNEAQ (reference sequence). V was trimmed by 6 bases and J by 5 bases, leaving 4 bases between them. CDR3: CASRPYGYTF. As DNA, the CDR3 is TGTGCCAGCAGACCGTATGGCTACACCTTC.

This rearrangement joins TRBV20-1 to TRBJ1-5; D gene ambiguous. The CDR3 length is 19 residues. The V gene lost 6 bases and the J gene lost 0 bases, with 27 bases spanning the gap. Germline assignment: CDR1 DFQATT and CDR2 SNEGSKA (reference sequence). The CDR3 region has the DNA TGCAGTGCCGAGGGCGCCCGAGTCCTTACACTTTCTAGCAATCAGCCCCAGCATTTT. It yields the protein CSAEGARVLTLSSNQPQHF.

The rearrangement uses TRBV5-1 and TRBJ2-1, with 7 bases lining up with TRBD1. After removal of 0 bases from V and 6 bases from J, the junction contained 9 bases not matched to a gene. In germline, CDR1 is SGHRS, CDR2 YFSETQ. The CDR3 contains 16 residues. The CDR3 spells CASSLGKGAGTNEQFF. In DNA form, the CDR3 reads TGCGCCAGCAGCTTGGGTAAGGGGGCCGGCACCAATGAGCAGTTCTTC.

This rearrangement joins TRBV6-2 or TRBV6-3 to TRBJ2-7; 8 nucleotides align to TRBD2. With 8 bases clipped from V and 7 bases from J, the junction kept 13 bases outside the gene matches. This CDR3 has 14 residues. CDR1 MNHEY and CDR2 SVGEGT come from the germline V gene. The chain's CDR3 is CASANRGTRWEQYF. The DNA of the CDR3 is TGTGCCAGCGCGAACCGGGGGACTAGATGGGAGCAGTACTTC.

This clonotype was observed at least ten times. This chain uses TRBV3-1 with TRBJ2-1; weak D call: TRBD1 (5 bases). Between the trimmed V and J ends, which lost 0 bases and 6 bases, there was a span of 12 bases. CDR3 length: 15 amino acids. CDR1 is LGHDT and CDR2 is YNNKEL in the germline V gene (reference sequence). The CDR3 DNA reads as TGTGCCAGCAGCCAAGAGGGATTAGGGGTCAATGAGCAGTTCTTC. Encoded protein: CASSQEGLGVNEQFF.

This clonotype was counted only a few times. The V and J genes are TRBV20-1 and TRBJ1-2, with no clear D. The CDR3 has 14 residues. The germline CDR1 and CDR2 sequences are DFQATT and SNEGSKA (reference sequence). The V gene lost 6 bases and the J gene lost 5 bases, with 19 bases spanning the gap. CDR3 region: CSAVLYGKSYGYTF. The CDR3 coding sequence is TGCAGTGCCGTACTTTACGGCAAGTCATATGGCTACACCTTC.

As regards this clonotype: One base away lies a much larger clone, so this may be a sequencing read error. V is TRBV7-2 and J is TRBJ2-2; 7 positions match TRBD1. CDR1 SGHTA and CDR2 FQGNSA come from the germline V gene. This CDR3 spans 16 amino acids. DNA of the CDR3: TGTGCCAGCAGCTCGTCCGGGACAGCGAACACCGGGGAGCTGCTTTTT. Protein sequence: CASSSSGTANTGELLF.

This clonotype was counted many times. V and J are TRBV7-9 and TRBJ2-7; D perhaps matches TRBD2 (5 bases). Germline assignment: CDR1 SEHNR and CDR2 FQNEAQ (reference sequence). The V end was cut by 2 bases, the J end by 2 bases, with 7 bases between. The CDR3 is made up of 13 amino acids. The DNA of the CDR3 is TGTGCCAGCAGCTTACCCGGGGCCTACGAGCAGTACTTC. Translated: CASSLPGAYEQYF.

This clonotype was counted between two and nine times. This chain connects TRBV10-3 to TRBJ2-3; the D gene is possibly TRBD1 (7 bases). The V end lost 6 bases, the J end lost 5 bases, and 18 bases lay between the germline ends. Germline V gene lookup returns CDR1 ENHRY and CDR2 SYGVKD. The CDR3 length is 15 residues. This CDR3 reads CAIRGGQLTVDTQYF. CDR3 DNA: TGTGCCATCAGGGGGGGACAGCTTACGGTAGATACGCAGTATTTT.

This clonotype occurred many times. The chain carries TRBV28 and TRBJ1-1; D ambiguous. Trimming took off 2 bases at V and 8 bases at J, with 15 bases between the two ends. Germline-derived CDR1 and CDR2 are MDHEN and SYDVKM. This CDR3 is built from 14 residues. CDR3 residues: CASSLRLKGSEAFF. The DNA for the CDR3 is TGTGCCAGCAGTTTACGTCTTAAGGGCTCCGAAGCTTTCTTT.